This T cell receptor (beta chain) is from a study of blood T cell repertoires in COVID-19. From germline, CDR1 is LNHNV and CDR2 YYDKDF (reference sequence). Trimming left V 3 bases short and J 5 bases short, with 14 bases between. The CDR3 runs to 15 residues. Clones were sequenced by immunoSEQ multiplex PCR, and TCRdb holds only the in-frame ones, with some missing. The table records 75,000 to 90,000 clones, over 80% of them present only once. The genes are TRBV15 and TRBJ1-3; no clear D. The sequence was obtained from a man older than 75 with active or convalescent COVID-19. Sequencing was carried out using peripheral blood. The CDR3 loop is CATSREKVSRNTIYF. CDR3 nucleotide sequence: TGTGCCACCAGCAGGGAGAAAGTTTCCCGAAACACCATATATTTT. Full variable domain (remainder filled in from reference TRBV15 and TRBJ1-3): DAMVIQNPRYQVTQFGKPVTLSCSQTLNHNVMYWYQQKSSQAPKLLFHYYDKDFNNEADTPDNFQSRRPNTSFCFLDIRSPGLGDTAMYLCATSREKVSRNTIYFGEGSWLTVV.